This TCR beta chain was found in a study of blood T cell repertoires in COVID-19. Assay: immunoSEQ multiplex PCR; the TCRdb copy retains only in-frame clones and omits some. The repertoire includes 68,000 or so clones, nearly 90% of them detected once, and 3.4% sits in the top ten. V gave up 6 bases and J gave up 12 bases, with 6 bases separating them. Per germline, CDR1 MNHEY and CDR2 SVGEGT. The CDR3 is made up of 10 amino acids. This clonotype was obtained from a woman aged 45-60 years with COVID-19, enrolled during active disease. The V and J genes are TRBV6-2 or TRBV6-3 and TRBJ1-6; D call uncertain. The sample taken for sequencing was peripheral blood. DNA of the CDR3: TGTGCCAGCAGCAGAGGACCCCTCCACTTT. This codes for CASSRGPLHF.